This T cell receptor (beta chain) was found in a study of blood T cell repertoires in COVID-19. The overall study: Collection of acute and convalescent COVID-19 samples took place in the United States, Italy and Spain. The cDNA or gDNA used as material had been derived from T cells, B-cell-depleted T cells, or PBMCs.

How the authors handled the data: Estimation of nucleated cell counts was performed using reference gene primer amplification. Clones were read by immunoSEQ multiplex PCR, and TCRdb kept only the in-frame ones, dropping some. V and J calls and clone size come straight from that table; D and trimming were deduced from the DNA. The data show 120,000 to 150,000 clones, 80% to 90% seen once. CDR1 is SEHNR, CDR2 FQNEAQ, per germline (reference sequence). V lost 2 bases and J 4 bases, leaving 10 bases between the germline ends. The CDR3 covers 14 residues. Sequenced input: peripheral blood. This receptor was taken from a human donor with acute or convalescent COVID-19. The donor label of this sample is uncertain. This chain joins TRBV7-9 and TRBJ2-3, with D possibly matching TRBD2 (6 bases). The CDR3 DNA reads as TGTGCCAGCAGCTTAAATGGGGGGTCAGATACGCAGTATTTT. This codes for CASSLNGGSDTQYF.